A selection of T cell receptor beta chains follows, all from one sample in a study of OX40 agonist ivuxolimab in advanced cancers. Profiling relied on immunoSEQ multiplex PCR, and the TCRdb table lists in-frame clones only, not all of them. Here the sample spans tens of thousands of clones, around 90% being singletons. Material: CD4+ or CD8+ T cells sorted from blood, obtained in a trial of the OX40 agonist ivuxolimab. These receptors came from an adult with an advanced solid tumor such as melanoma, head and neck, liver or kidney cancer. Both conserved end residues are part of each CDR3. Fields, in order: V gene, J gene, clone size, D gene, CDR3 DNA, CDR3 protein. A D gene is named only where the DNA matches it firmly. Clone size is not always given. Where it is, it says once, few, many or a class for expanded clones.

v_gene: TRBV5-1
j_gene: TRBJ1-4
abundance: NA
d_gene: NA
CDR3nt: TGCGCCAGCAGACTCCAGCAAGCAACTAATGAAAAACTGTTTTTT
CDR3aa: CASRLQQATNEKLFF

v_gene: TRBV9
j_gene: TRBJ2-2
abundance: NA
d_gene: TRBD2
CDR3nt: TGTGCCAGCAGCCCCCTTCCGGGGGGTCGATATACCGGGGAGCTGTTTTTT
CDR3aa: CASSPLPGGRYTGELFF

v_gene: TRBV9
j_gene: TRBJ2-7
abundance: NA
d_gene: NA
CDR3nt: TGTGCCAGCAGCAAAGTTGGAGCCTACGAGCAGTACTTC
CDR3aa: CASSKVGAYEQYF

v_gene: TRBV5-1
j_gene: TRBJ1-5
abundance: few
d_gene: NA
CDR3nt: TGCGCCAGCAGCTTGGGACAGGCAAATCAGCCCCAGCATTTT
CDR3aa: CASSLGQANQPQHF

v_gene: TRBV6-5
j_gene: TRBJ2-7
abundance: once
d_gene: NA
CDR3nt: TGTGCCAGCAGTTACTCCGGGACATCGACCTACGAGCAGTACTTC
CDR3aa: CASSYSGTSTYEQYF

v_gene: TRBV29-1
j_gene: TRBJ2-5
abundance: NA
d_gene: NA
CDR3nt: TGCAGCGTTGAGACGATAGAGACCCAGTACTTC
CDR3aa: CSVETIETQYF

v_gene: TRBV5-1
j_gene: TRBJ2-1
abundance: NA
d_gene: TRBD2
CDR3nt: TGCGCCAGCACTACTAGCGGGGTTAGCTCCTACAATGAGCAGTTCTTC
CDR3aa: CASTTSGVSSYNEQFF

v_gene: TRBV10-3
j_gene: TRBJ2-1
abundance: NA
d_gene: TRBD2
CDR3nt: TGTGCCATCAGCGGCGGACTAGCGGGAGGCTCCTACAATGAGCAGTTCTTC
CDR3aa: CAISGGLAGGSYNEQFF

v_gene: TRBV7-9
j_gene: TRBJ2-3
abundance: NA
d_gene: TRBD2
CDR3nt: TGTGCCAGCAGCTTGTCTAGCGGGAGTGGAAGATCTAGCACAGATACGCAGTATTTT
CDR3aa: CASSLSSGSGRSSTDTQYF

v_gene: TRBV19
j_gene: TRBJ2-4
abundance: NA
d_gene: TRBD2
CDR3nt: TGTGCCAGTAGTACCGGACTAGCGGGAGGCCGGGAAATAGCCAAAAACATTCAGTACTTC
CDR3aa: CASSTGLAGGREIAKNIQYF

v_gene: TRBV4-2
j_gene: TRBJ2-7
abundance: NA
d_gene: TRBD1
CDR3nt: TGTGCCAGCAGCCAAATAATGGACAGGGAGCAGTACTTC
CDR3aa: CASSQIMDREQYF

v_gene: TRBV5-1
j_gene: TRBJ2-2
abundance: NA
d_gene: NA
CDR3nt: TGCGCCAGCAGCCGAAAAACTCCGGGGGCAGGGAACACCGGGGAGCTGTTTTTT
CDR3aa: CASSRKTPGAGNTGELFF

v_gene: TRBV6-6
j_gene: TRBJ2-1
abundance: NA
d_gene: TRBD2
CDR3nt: TGTGCCAGCAGTTACGGCGGGAGGGCCAACAATGAGCAGTTCTTC
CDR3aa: CASSYGGRANNEQFF

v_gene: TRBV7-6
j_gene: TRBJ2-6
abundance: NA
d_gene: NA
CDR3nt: TGTGCCAGCAGCCTACAGGGGAGGGGGGCCAACGTCCTGACTTTC
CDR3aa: CASSLQGRGANVLTF

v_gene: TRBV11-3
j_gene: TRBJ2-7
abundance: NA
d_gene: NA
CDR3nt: TGTGCCAGCAGCTCCGGACCCTACGAGCAGTACTTC
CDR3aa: CASSSGPYEQYF

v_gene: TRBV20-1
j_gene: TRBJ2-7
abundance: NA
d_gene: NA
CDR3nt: TGCAGTGCCGATCGCGCCGGCGAGCAGTACTTC
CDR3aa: CSADRAGEQYF

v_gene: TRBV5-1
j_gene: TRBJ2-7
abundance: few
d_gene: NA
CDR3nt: TGCGCCAGCAGCTCGGGACATACTACCTACGAGCAGTACTTC
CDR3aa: CASSSGHTTYEQYF

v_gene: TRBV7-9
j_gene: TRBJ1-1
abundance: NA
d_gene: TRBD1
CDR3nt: TGTGCCAGCAGCTTAGGGAGCGGGGGACAGGGGGCTACTGAAGCTTTCTTT
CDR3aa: CASSLGSGGQGATEAFF

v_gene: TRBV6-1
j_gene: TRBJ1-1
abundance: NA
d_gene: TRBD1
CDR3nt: TGTGCCAGCAGACAACAGGGGGACACTGAAGCTTTCTTT
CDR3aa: CASRQQGDTEAFF

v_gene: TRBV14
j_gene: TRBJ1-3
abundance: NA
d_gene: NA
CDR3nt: TGTGCCAGCAGCCAAAAGAAGGGGCACACCTCTGGAAACACCATATATTTT
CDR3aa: CASSQKKGHTSGNTIYF